Below are 21 T cell receptor beta chains sequenced from a single sample in a study of human T cells and chemical hapten exposure. Using its own MiXCR run on the RACE reads, TCRdb lists one record per CDR3 protein. The sample holds fewer than 500,000 distinct CDR3 sequences, more than 4.5% seen once. Noted time point: patch test 1, 2 weeks after DPC sensitization. Noted treatment: therapeutic diphenylcyclopropenone sensitization with weekly scalp DPC. The specimen was whole blood, collected in connection with sensitization to the hapten diphenylcyclopropenone (DPC). The receptor set was obtained from a woman aged 45-65 years with alopecia areata. Some clones in this sample may be carry-over from other donors' samples.

In its sample, this clonotype was seen a few times. This chain joins TRBV2 and TRBJ1-2; TRBD1 matches at 9 bases. The CDR3 contains 15 residues. The V and J ends lost 6 bases and 4 bases, in that order; junction bases with no gene match: 9. Germline V lookup: CDR1 SNHLY, CDR2 FYNNEI. CDR3 residues: CASSSKQGAFYGYTF. CDR3 sequence (DNA): TGTGCCAGCAGCTCCAAACAGGGGGCATTCTATGGCTACACCTTC.

This clonotype was seen at least ten times. This chain uses TRBV18 with TRBJ2-3; D is unclear. Trimming removed 4 bases from V and 4 bases from J, with 15 bases in between. The CDR3 extends over 15 amino acids. The germline V gene has CDR1 KGHSH and CDR2 LQKENI. CDR3 residues: CASSRDQKNPDTQYF. The CDR3, as DNA: TGTGCCAGCTCACGAGATCAGAAAAACCCAGATACGCAGTATTTT.

This clonotype was seen at least ten times. The chain employs TRBV12-3 or TRBV12-4 and TRBJ1-6; TRBD1 might be the D (6 bases). The CDR3 is 13 residues long. The V end lost 4 bases, the J end lost 8 bases, and 9 bases lay between the germline ends. CDR3 residues: CASSSAGDSPLHF. Written as DNA, the CDR3 is TGTGCCAGCAGTTCGGCAGGGGATTCACCCCTCCACTTT.

This clonotype was counted between two and nine times. V gene TRBV5-6 combines with J gene TRBJ1-5; D call uncertain. Trimming removed 5 bases from V and 6 bases from J, with 15 bases in between. Germline assignment: CDR1 SGHDT and CDR2 YYEEEE. This CDR3 spans 14 amino acids. The chain's CDR3 is CASSLGLGSQPQHF. As DNA, the CDR3 is TGTGCCAGCAGTCTCGGCCTAGGGAGTCAGCCCCAGCATTTT.

This clonotype was seen repeatedly, ten times or more. This rearrangement joins TRBV9 to TRBJ2-3, with 9 bases identical to TRBD2. The CDR3 runs to 17 residues. V was pared by 4 bases and J by 4 bases, with 13 bases of the junction left unmatched. The germline V gene encodes CDR1 SGDLS and CDR2 YYNGEE. The CDR3, as DNA: TGTGCCAGCAGCCCTCTGGGGCGGGGGGGCCCCGCAGATACGCAGTATTTT. Translation: CASSPLGRGGPADTQYF.

The gene calls are TRBV7-2 and TRBJ1-4; no clear D. The V gene lost 6 bases and the J gene lost 5 bases, with 16 bases spanning the gap. The CDR3 is 15 residues long. Germline lookup yields CDR1 SGHTA and CDR2 FQGNSA. The CDR3 bases are TGTGCCAGCAGGCCTGGTCAGGCGTTGAATGAAAAACTGTTTTTT. Translating it yields CASRPGQALNEKLFF.

This clonotype appeared a few times. The chain recombines TRBV18 with TRBJ2-1; 8 bases agree with TRBD2. The CDR3 runs to 17 residues. J was trimmed by 5 bases and V by 4 bases; bases with no gene match: 13. Germline values: CDR1 KGHSH, CDR2 LQKENI. CDR3 in DNA: TGTGCCAGCTCACTCAGAGGTAGCGGGGACTCGGACAATGAGCAGTTCTTC. It translates to CASSLRGSGDSDNEQFF. The full variable domain, completed using reference TRBV18 and TRBJ2-1, is NAGVMQNPRHLVRRRGQEARLRCSPMKGHSHVYWYRQLPEEGLKFMVYLQKENIIDESGMPKERFSAEFPKEGPSILRIQQVVRGDSAAYFCASSLRGSGDSDNEQFFGPGTRLTVL.

This clonotype was seen repeatedly, ten times or more. The gene calls are TRBV6-6 and TRBJ2-7; D gene ambiguous. This CDR3 has 13 residues. The V end lost 7 bases, the J end lost 0 bases, and 10 bases lay between the germline ends. Germline CDR1 and CDR2: MNHNY and SVGAGI (reference sequence). This CDR3 is CASTGRSSYEQYF. The CDR3 nucleotides read TGTGCCAGCACTGGGCGAAGCTCCTACGAGCAGTACTTC.

The chain joins TRBV4-1 to TRBJ2-3, with 11 positions matching TRBD2. Germline lookup yields CDR1 MGHRA and CDR2 YSYEKL. The V and J ends lost 2 bases and 0 bases, in that order; junction bases with no gene match: 4. The CDR3 spans 17 residues. CDR3 nucleotide sequence: TGCGCCAGCAGCCAATTAGCGGGGGGGCCTAGCACAGATACGCAGTATTTT. Translated, it gives CASSQLAGGPSTDTQYF.

This clonotype was seen more than once but under ten times. This chain joins TRBV24-1 and TRBJ1-5; D call uncertain. The germline V and J ends were trimmed by 4 bases and 3 bases, with 9 bases remaining between them. The CDR3 sequence is 14 residues long. Germline loops: CDR1 KGHDR, CDR2 SFDVKD. CDR3 residues: CATSEDAYNQPQHF. The CDR3 DNA reads TGTGCCACCAGTGAGGACGCTTACAATCAGCCCCAGCATTTT.

This clonotype was recorded a few times. The chain carries TRBV6-5 and TRBJ1-4; tentative D call: TRBD1 (5 bases). This CDR3 is built from 12 residues. From germline, CDR1 is MNHEY and CDR2 SVGAGI. The V and J ends lost 8 bases and 11 bases respectively, with 15 bases between them. The CDR3 is CASGTGVGKLFF. The CDR3 bases are TGTGCCAGCGGGACCGGTGTCGGGAAACTGTTTTTT.

This clonotype was counted ten times or more. The rearrangement uses TRBV2 and TRBJ1-1, with D unresolved. The CDR3 runs 14 residues. CDR1 and CDR2 (germline): SNHLY, FYNNEI. V was cut by 4 bases and J by 0 bases, with 9 bases left in between. The CDR3 DNA reads TGTGCCAGCAGTGTCCGGGGAATGAACACTGAAGCTTTCTTT. Its translation is CASSVRGMNTEAFF.

The genes are TRBV7-9 and TRBJ1-4; 9 nucleotides agree with TRBD1. In germline, CDR1 is SEHNR, CDR2 FQNEAQ (reference sequence). The V and J ends lost 4 bases and 9 bases, in that order; junction bases with no gene match: 6. There are 14 residues in the CDR3. The CDR3 nucleotides are TGTGCCAGCAGCTCCGGGACAGGGAATCAAAAACTGTTTTTT. The encoded protein is CASSSGTGNQKLFF.

There are many counts of this clonotype. The gene calls are TRBV5-1 and TRBJ1-1, with D possibly matching TRBD1 (5 bases). The V gene's germline CDR1 is SGHRS and CDR2 YFSETQ. The CDR3 totals 14 residues. V dropped 0 bases and J dropped 1 base, with 7 bases sitting between them. CDR3 sequence (DNA): TGCGCCAGCAGCTTGGTGGGGGAGAACACTGAAGCTTTCTTT. It specifies CASSLVGENTEAFF.

Regarding this clonotype: A much larger clone differs by one base, so this may be a read error. V gene TRBV2 combines with J gene TRBJ2-1, with 7 bases identical to TRBD1. CDR3 length: 15 amino acids. The germline gives CDR1 SNHLY, CDR2 FYNNEI. V was pared by 1 base and J by 8 bases, with 8 bases of the junction left unmatched. The CDR3 protein is CASSEDSRGIDEQFF. In DNA, the CDR3 is TGTGCCAGCAGTGAAGATAGCAGGGGGATCGATGAGCAGTTCTTC.

This clonotype was picked up many times. The rearrangement joins TRBV27 to TRBJ1-5; D not certain. Trimming removed 3 bases at V and 4 bases at J, with 13 bases between. The CDR3 is made up of 15 amino acids. Germline assignment: CDR1 MNHEY and CDR2 SMNVEV (reference sequence). CDR3 nucleotide sequence: TGTGCCAGCAGTTTTGGCACAGTTCCGAATCAGCCCCAGCATTTT. This sequence encodes CASSFGTVPNQPQHF.

The J gene is TRBJ1-3, the V gene TRBV20-1; D gene ambiguous. The V gene's germline CDR1 is DFQATT and CDR2 SNEGSKA (reference sequence). The CDR3 length is 13 residues. The ends were cut back, 3 bases at V and 6 bases at J, with 12 bases in the middle. The CDR3 sequence: CSASWPLVNTIYF. In DNA form, the CDR3 reads TGCAGTGCTAGTTGGCCCCTTGTAAACACCATATATTTT.

The chain links TRBV5-1 to TRBJ1-6; a possible D gene is TRBD1 (5 bases). CDR1 SGHRS and CDR2 YFSETQ come from the germline V gene. This CDR3 has 15 residues. Trimming took off 4 bases at V and 7 bases at J, with 15 bases between the two ends. Here the CDR3 DNA reads TGCGCCAGCAGCCCTCCGGGGACCGCGAATTCACCCCTCCACTTT. The encoded protein is CASSPPGTANSPLHF.

Many counts were recorded for this clonotype. V is TRBV7-2 and J is TRBJ2-3; D call uncertain. CDR1 and CDR2 (germline): SGHTA, FQGNSA. This CDR3 is 14 amino acids long. V was shortened by 3 bases and J by 5 bases, with 12 bases between the two germline ends. This CDR3 reads CASSFVAIRDTQYF. The DNA of the CDR3 is TGTGCCAGCAGCTTCGTTGCCATTAGAGATACGCAGTATTTT. The full variable domain, in which reference TRBV7-2 and TRBJ2-3 provide the parts outside the CDR3, is GAGVSQSPSNKVTEKGKDVELRCDPISGHTALYWYRQSLGQGLEFLIYFQGNSAPDKSGLPSDRFSAERTGGSVSTLTIQRTQQEDSAVYLCASSFVAIRDTQYFGPGTRLTVL.

The table lists this clonotype with many counts. This chain connects TRBV20-1 to TRBJ1-3, with TRBD1 as a possible D gene (5 bases). The V gene lost 0 bases and the J gene lost 1 base, with 16 bases spanning the gap. The germline V gene has CDR1 DFQATT and CDR2 SNEGSKA (reference sequence). The CDR3 is 17 amino acids. CDR3 region: CSAREITSQGSGNTIYF. CDR3 DNA: TGCAGTGCTAGAGAAATCACATCTCAGGGTTCTGGAAACACCATATATTTT.

The chain combines TRBV11-2 with TRBJ2-7; weak D call: TRBD2 (5 bases). The V end was cut by 1 base, the J end by 0 bases, with 13 bases between. Germline V gene lookup returns CDR1 SGHAT and CDR2 FQNNGV. This CDR3 has 16 residues. The DNA of the CDR3 is TGTGCCAGCAGCTTAGCAGTCTCCGGGGTCTCCTACGAGCAGTACTTC. As protein: CASSLAVSGVSYEQYF.